This T cell receptor (beta chain) derives from a study of TIL therapy for anti-PD-1-resistant metastatic lung cancer. Time point denoted: pre-treatment sample, taken before nivolumab and TIL therapy. The immunoSEQ assay was v3. Repertoires were generated with immunoSEQ multiplex PCR, while TCRdb's copy carries only in-frame clones and drops some. The data show about 46,000 clones, 65% to 90% seen once. The source was blood, collected at baseline. The receptor's source is a person between 30 and 80 years old with non-small cell lung cancer.

For the CDR3, the DNA is TGTGCCTGGAGTGTAGGGAATGCGGGTCAGCCCCAGCATTTT. Translated, it gives CAWSVGNAGQPQHF. J is TRBJ1-5 and V is TRBV30; no firm D call. CDR3 size: 14 residues. Germline V gives CDR1 GTSNPN, CDR2 SVGIG (reference sequence). V was shortened by 0 bases and J by 6 bases, with 12 bases between the two germline ends. Drawing the rest from reference TRBV30 and TRBJ1-5, the complete variable domain is SQTIHQWPATLVQPVGSPLSLECTVEGTSNPNLYWYRQAAGRGLQLLFYSVGIGQISSEVPQNLSASRPQDRQFILSSKKLLLSDSGFYLCAWSVGNAGQPQHFGDGTRLSIL.